These 15 T cell receptor beta chains originate from one sample sequenced in a study of blood T cell repertoires in COVID-19. Generated by immunoSEQ multiplex PCR, the TCRdb table keeps only in-frame clones and is missing some. This sample has 200,000 or so clones, with about four fifths found just once. Material: peripheral blood. Receptor source: a woman between 25 and 40 years old who had recovered from COVID-19.

This chain links TRBV18 with TRBJ1-4, with TRBD1 matching 7 bases. The V gene's germline CDR1 is KGHSH and CDR2 LQKENI. V lost 5 bases to trimming and J lost 4 bases; unmatched junction nucleotides: 4. The CDR3 loop spans 14 amino acids. The CDR3 here is CASSTRDSNEKLFF. The CDR3 DNA sequence: TGTGCCAGCTCAACCCGGGACAGTAATGAAAAACTGTTTTTT.

The chain combines TRBV11-2 with TRBJ1-1; D might be TRBD1 (6 bases). Germline V gene data show CDR1 as SGHAT and CDR2 as FQNNGV. The CDR3 consists of 15 residues. Trimming removed 5 bases at V and 3 bases at J, with 16 bases between. DNA for the CDR3: TGTGCCAGCAGCCCTCGGGGGGGGCTGGACACTGAAGCTTTCTTT. Protein sequence: CASSPRGGLDTEAFF.

This clone was seen only once. V usage is TRBV27 and J usage is TRBJ2-1; perhaps TRBD2 as D (5 bases). The germline CDR1 and CDR2 sequences are MNHEY and SMNVEV (reference sequence). Trimming shortened V by 5 bases and J by 3 bases, and 17 bases separated the two germline ends. The CDR3 totals 16 residues. The CDR3 DNA sequence: TGTGCCAGCAGTCGGGCTAGCAGATCATTCTACAATGAGCAGTTCTTC. It translates to CASSRASRSFYNEQFF.

For the CDR3, the DNA is TGTGCCAGCAGCTTGGTTACTAGACTCAGCACCGGGGAGCTGTTTTTT. Protein sequence: CASSLVTRLSTGELFF. The V gene is TRBV5-4, the J gene TRBJ2-2, with D perhaps matching TRBD2 (5 bases). The CDR3 loop spans 16 amino acids. Germline-derived CDR1 and CDR2 are SGHNT and YYREEE (reference sequence). V was cut by 0 bases and J by 4 bases, with 13 bases left in between.

This chain uses TRBV27 with TRBJ1-5; 8 nucleotides line up with TRBD1. Germline V CDR1 and CDR2: MNHEY, SMNVEV (reference sequence). Trimming cost V 2 bases and J 0 bases; bases outside gene matches: 9. The CDR3 loop spans 18 amino acids. The CDR3 here is CASSLGNPGGFSNQPQHF. DNA of the CDR3: TGTGCCAGCAGTTTAGGAAACCCAGGGGGCTTTAGCAATCAGCCCCAGCATTTT.

V usage is TRBV30 and J usage is TRBJ1-2, with a tentative D call TRBD1 (5 bases). Germline-derived CDR1 and CDR2 are GTSNPN and SVGIG (reference sequence). V was cut by 0 bases and J by 4 bases, with 6 bases left in between. The length of the CDR3 is 12 residues. The CDR3 nucleotides read TGTGCCTGGAGTGTAGGGGTCTATGGCTACACCTTC. Residues: CAWSVGVYGYTF. The whole variable domain, remainder taken from reference TRBV30 and TRBJ1-2, is SQTIHQWPATLVQPVGSPLSLECTVEGTSNPNLYWYRQAAGRGLQLLFYSVGIGQISSEVPQNLSASRPQDRQFILSSKKLLLSDSGFYLCAWSVGVYGYTFGSGTRLTVV.

The V call is TRBV7-3, the J call TRBJ2-2, with 11 bases identical to TRBD2. From germline, CDR1 is SGHTA and CDR2 FQGTGA. Unmatched junction bases numbered 10, after V lost 4 bases and J lost 6 bases. The CDR3 contains 17 residues. The CDR3 DNA reads as TGTGCCAGCAGCTCCCCCTATAGCGGGAGGGGCGCCGGGGAGCTGTTTTTT. Translating it yields CASSSPYSGRGAGELFF.

This chain joins TRBV19 and TRBJ2-2; 10 bases match TRBD1. Germline V gene lookup returns CDR1 LNHDA and CDR2 SQIVND (reference sequence). The CDR3 totals 15 residues. Trimming removed 5 bases from V and 4 bases from J; junction bases left unmatched: 4. CDR3 nucleotides: TGTGCCAGTAGTCTGGACAGGGGGAGCACCGGGGAGCTGTTTTTT. It codes for CASSLDRGSTGELFF.

This clone was counted between two and nine times. The chain links TRBV5-1 to TRBJ2-3; no definite D call. Germline-derived CDR1 and CDR2 are SGHRS and YFSETQ. Deletions cut 4 bases from V and 3 bases from J, with 9 bases between. The CDR3 contains 13 residues. This CDR3 is CASSLGGTDTQYF. DNA of the CDR3: TGCGCCAGCAGCCTGGGCGGAACAGATACGCAGTATTTT.

This clone was counted a single time. The DNA of the CDR3 is TGTGCCAGCACTACGGGGGTAGGCGAGCAGTACTTC. Translated, it gives CASTTGVGEQYF. The V call is TRBV2, the J call TRBJ2-7; D may be TRBD2 (6 bases). The germline gives CDR1 SNHLY, CDR2 FYNNEI. With 7 bases removed from V and 6 bases from J, the gap between germline ends came to 13 bases. CDR3 length: 12 residues.

This clone has a handful of counts. This chain links TRBV19 with TRBJ1-5; TRBD1 matches 7 bases. Germline trimming cut 7 bases from V and 0 bases from J; bases unmatched to any gene: 15. This CDR3 region has 18 residues. CDR1 and CDR2 (germline): LNHDA, SQIVND (reference sequence). The CDR3: CASTTGGTDINSNQPQHF. The CDR3 nucleotides are TGTGCCAGTACTACAGGCGGGACAGACATTAATAGCAATCAGCCCCAGCATTTT. Using reference TRBV19 and TRBJ1-5 for the parts outside the CDR3, the full variable domain is DGGITQSPKYLFRKEGQNVTLSCEQNLNHDAMYWYRQDPGQGLRLIYYSQIVNDFQKGDIAEGYSVSREKKESFPLTVTSAQKNPTAFYLCASTTGGTDINSNQPQHFGDGTRLSIL.

The V call is TRBV28, the J call TRBJ1-1; tentative D call: TRBD1 (5 bases). The CDR3 extends over 14 amino acids. Trimming took off 2 bases at V and 4 bases at J, with 11 bases between the two ends. Germline V CDR1 and CDR2: MDHEN, SYDVKM. As DNA, the CDR3 is TGTGCCAGCAGTTTAATTCAGGGTTTCACTGAAGCTTTCTTT. This encodes CASSLIQGFTEAFF.

This rearrangement joins TRBV28 to TRBJ2-7; possible D gene TRBD1, 6 bases. From germline, CDR1 is MDHEN and CDR2 SYDVKM. V shed 5 bases and J shed 3 bases, with 17 bases lying between them. The CDR3 loop spans 15 amino acids. CDR3 residues: CASSPTSRDIYEQYF. Written as DNA, the CDR3 is TGTGCCAGCAGTCCGACGTCCCGGGACATCTACGAGCAGTACTTC.

The chain combines TRBV5-4 with TRBJ2-5, with 7 bases identical to TRBD2. The CDR3 has 16 amino acids. V lost 1 base, J lost 1 base, and 7 bases stayed unmatched. CDR1 is SGHNT and CDR2 is YYREEE in the germline V gene (reference sequence). The CDR3 DNA sequence: TGTGCCAGCAGCTTGACGGCTAGCGGTCTCCAAGAGACCCAGTACTTC. It is translated as CASSLTASGLQETQYF.

The chain's CDR3 is CSVMTRSVQETQYF. For the CDR3, the DNA is TGCAGCGTGATGACTAGATCGGTACAAGAGACCCAGTACTTC. V usage is TRBV29-1 and J usage is TRBJ2-5, with D perhaps matching TRBD2 (6 bases). This CDR3 comprises 14 residues. Trimming removed 6 bases at V and 2 bases at J, with 16 bases between. Germline CDR1 is SQVTM and CDR2 is ANQGSEA.